The TCR beta chain under discussion was sequenced for a study of shared clonotypes between healthy human individuals. Findings of the study overall: In the sorted subsets, rarefaction showed sequencing was incomplete despite large depth.

Division of CD4+ cells produced a CD45RA+ naive subset and a CD45RA-negative memory subset. Each cell subset's genomic DNA was divided evenly among several immunoSEQ plates. Libraries were prepared by immunoSEQ multiplex PCR; TCRdb keeps only in-frame clonotypes and omits some of them. This sample has 2 million to 2.5 million clones; approximately 93% occur once, and the top ten carry about 0.39%. Concerning this clone: The target antigen is unknown.

The germline gives CDR1 SGHNT, CDR2 YYREEE (reference sequence). Trimming took 3 bases from V and 0 from J, leaving 13 bases between them. The CDR3 covers 17 residues. The sample taken for sequencing was naive CD4+ T cells from PBMCs. The subset here: CD45RA+ positively selected. This receptor was identified in a man between 18 and 29 years old in good health. Some clones in this sample may be carry-over from other donors' samples. The V and J genes are TRBV5-4 and TRBJ2-6; D is perhaps TRBD2 (5 bases). CDR3 bases: TGTGCCAGCAGCTCATCGGCGGGTTCCTCTGGGGCCAACGTCCTGACTTTC. Its translation is CASSSSAGSSGANVLTF.